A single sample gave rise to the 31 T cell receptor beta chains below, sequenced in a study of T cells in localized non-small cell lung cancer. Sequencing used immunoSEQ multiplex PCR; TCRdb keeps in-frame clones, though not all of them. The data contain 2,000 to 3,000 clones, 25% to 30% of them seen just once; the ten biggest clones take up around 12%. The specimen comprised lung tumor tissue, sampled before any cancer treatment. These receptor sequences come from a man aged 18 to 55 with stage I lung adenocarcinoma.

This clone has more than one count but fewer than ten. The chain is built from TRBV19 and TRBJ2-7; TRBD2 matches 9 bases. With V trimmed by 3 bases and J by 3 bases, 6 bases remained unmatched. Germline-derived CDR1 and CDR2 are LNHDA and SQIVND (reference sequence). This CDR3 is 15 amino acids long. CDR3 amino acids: CASSMVAGAYYEQYF. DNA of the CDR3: TGTGCCAGTAGTATGGTAGCGGGGGCCTACTACGAGCAGTACTTC.

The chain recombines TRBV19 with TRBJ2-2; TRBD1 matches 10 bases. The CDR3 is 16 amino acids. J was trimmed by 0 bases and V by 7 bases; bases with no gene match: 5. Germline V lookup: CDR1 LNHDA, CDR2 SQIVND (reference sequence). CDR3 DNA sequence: TGTGCCAGTATGATCGGACAGGGGGCGAACACCGGGGAGCTGTTTTTT. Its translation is CASMIGQGANTGELFF.

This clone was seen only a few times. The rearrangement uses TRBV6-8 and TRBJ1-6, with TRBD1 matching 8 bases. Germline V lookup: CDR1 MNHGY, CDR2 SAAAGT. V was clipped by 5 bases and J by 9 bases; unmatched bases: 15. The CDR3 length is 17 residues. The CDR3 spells CASSKDRVIFQGSPLHF. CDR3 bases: TGTGCCAGCAGTAAGGACAGGGTGATTTTTCAGGGTTCACCCCTCCACTTT.

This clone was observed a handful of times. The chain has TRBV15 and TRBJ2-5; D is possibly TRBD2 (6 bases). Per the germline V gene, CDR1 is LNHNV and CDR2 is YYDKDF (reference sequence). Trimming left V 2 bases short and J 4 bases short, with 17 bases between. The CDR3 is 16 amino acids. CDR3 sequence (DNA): TGTGCCACCAGCAGACCCTACGGACTACAAAGAGAGACCCAGTACTTC. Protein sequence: CATSRPYGLQRETQYF.

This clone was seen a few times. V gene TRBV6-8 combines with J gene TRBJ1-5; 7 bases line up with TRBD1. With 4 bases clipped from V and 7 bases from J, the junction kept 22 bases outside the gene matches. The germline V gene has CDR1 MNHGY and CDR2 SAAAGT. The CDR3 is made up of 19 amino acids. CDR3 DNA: TGTGCCAGCAGTTCGACTACCTTATTGACAGGGTGGGGATGGCAGCCCCAGCATTTT. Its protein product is CASSSTTLLTGWGWQPQHF.

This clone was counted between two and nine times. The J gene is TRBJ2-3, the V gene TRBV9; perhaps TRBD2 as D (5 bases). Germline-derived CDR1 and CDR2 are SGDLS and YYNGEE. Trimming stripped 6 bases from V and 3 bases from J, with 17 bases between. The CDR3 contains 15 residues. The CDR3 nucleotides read TGTGCCAGCAACCTAGAGGGAACTGAGACAGATACGCAGTATTTT. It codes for CASNLEGTETDTQYF.

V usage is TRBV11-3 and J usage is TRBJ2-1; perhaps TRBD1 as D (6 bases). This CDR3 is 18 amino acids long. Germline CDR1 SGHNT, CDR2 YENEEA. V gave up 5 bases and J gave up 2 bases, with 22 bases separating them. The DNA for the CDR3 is TGTGCCAGCAGCGCCTTAACAGGGAATACTAACCCCTACAATGAGCAGTTCTTC. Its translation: CASSALTGNTNPYNEQFF.

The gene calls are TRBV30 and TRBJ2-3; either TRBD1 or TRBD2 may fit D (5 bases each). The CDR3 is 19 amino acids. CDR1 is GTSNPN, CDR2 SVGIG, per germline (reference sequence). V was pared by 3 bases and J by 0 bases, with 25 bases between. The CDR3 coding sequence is TGTGCCTGGAGCGGCCGGGGCTTCTCGGCAGCAACTAGCACAGATACGCAGTATTTT. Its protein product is CAWSGRGFSAATSTDTQYF.

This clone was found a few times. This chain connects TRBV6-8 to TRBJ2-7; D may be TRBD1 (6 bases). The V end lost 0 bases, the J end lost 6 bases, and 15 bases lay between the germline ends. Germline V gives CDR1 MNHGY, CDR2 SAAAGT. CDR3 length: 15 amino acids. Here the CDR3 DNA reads TGTGCCAGCAGTTACTCCCCTACAGGGCATAGCGAGCAGTACTTC. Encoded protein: CASSYSPTGHSEQYF.

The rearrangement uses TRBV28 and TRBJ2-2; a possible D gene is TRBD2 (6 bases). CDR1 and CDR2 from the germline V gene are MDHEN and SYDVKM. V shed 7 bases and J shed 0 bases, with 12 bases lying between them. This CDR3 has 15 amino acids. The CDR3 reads CASKGGQPNTGELFF. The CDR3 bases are TGTGCCAGCAAAGGAGGGCAGCCGAACACCGGGGAGCTGTTTTTT. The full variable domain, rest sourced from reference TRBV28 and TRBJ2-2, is DVKVTQSSRYLVKRTGEKVFLECVQDMDHENMFWYRQDPGLGLRLIYFSYDVKMKEKGDIPEGYSVSREKKERFSLILESASTNQTSMYLCASKGGQPNTGELFFGEGSRLTVL.

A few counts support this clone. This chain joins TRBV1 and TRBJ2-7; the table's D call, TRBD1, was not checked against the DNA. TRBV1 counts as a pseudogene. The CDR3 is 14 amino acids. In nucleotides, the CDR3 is TGCGCCAGCAGCCATCACGGGACAGGTTACGAGCAGTACTTC. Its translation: CASSHHGTGYEQYF.

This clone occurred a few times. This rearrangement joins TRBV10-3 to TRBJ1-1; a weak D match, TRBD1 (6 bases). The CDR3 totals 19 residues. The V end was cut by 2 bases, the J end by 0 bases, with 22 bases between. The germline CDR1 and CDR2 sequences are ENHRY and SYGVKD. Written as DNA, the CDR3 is TGTGCCATCAGTGAGAACATAGGGTCGGGGGCGAACATGAACACTGAAGCTTTCTTT. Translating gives CAISENIGSGANMNTEAFF.

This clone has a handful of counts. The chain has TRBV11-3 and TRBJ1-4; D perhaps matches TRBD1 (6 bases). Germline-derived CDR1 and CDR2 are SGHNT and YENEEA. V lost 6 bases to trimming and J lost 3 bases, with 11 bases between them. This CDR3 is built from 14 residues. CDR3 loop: CASRAGVANEKLFF. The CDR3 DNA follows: TGTGCCAGCAGGGCAGGGGTGGCTAATGAAAAACTGTTTTTT. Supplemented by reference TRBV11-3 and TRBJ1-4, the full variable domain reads EAGVVQSPRYKIIEKKQPVAFWCNPISGHNTLYWYLQNLGQGPELLIRYENEEAVDDSQLPKDRFSAERLKGVDSTLKIQPAELGDSAVYLCASRAGVANEKLFFGSGTQLSVL.

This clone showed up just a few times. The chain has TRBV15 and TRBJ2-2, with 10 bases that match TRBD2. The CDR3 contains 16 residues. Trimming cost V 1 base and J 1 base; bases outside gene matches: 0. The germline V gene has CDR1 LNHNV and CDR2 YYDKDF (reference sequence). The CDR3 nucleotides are TGTGCCACCAGCAGAGGACTAGCGGGGAACACCGGGGAGCTGTTTTTT. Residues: CATSRGLAGNTGELFF.

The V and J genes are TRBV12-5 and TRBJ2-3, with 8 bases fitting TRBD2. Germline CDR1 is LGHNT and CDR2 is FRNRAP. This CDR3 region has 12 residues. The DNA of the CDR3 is TGTGCCAGTTCGGGGGGGGACCTAACGCAGTATTTT. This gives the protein CASSGGDLTQYF.

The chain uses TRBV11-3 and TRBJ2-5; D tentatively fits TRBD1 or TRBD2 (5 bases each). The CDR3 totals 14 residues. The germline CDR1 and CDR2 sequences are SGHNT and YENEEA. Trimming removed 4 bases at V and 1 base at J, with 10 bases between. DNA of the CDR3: TGTGCCAGCAGCTCGGGGCCCCTCCAAGAGACCCAGTACTTC. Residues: CASSSGPLQETQYF.

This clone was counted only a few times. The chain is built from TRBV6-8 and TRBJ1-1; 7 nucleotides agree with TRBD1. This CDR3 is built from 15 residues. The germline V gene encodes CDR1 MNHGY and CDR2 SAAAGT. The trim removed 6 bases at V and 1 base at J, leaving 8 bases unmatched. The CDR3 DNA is TGTGCCAGCAGAGCTAGCCGGGACAGGAACACTGAAGCTTTCTTT. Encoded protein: CASRASRDRNTEAFF.

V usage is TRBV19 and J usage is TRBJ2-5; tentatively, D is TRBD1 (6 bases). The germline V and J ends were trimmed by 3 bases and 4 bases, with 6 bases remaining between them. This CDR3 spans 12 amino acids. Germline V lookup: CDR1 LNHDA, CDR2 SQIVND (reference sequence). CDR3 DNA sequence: TGTGCCAGTAGTATGGGGGCAGAGACCCAGTACTTC. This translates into CASSMGAETQYF.

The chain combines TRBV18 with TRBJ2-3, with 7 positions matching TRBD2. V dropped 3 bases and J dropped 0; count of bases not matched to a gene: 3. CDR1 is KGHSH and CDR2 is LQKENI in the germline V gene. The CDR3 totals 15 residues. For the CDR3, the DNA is TGTGCCAGCTCACCTACAGCGGGGAGCACAGATACGCAGTATTTT. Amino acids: CASSPTAGSTDTQYF.

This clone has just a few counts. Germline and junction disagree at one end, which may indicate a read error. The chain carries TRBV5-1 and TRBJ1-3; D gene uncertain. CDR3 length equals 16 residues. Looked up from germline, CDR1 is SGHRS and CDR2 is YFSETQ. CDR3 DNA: TGCGCCAGCAGTTTGGGGATATCGAGCTCTGGAAACACCATATATTTT. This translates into CASSLGISSSGNTIYF.

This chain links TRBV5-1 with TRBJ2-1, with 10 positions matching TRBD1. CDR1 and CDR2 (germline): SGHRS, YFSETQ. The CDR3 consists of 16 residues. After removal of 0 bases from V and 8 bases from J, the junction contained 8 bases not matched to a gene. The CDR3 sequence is CASSLAGQGIVDEQFF. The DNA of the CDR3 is TGCGCCAGCAGCTTGGCGGGACAGGGGATTGTCGATGAGCAGTTCTTC. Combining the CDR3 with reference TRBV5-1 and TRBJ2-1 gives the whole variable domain KAGVTQTPRYLIKTRGQQVTLSCSPISGHRSVSWYQQTPGQGLQFLFEYFSETQRNKGNFPGRFSGRQFSNSRSEMNVSTLELGDSALYLCASSLAGQGIVDEQFFGPGTRLTVL.

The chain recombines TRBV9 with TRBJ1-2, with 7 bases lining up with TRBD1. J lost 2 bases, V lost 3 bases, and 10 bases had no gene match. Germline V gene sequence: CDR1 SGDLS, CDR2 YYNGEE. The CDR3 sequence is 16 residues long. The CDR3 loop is CASSATYRGRNYGYTF. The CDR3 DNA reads TGTGCCAGCAGCGCTACTTACAGGGGAAGGAACTATGGCTACACCTTC.

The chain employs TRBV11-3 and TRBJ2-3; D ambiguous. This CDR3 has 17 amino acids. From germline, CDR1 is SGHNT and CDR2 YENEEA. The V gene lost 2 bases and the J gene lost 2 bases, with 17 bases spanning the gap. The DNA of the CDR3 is TGTGCCAGCAGCTTAAAGACTGCCGGCCAGATCACAGATACGCAGTATTTT. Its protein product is CASSLKTAGQITDTQYF. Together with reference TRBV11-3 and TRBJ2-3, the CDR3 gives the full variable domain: EAGVVQSPRYKIIEKKQPVAFWCNPISGHNTLYWYLQNLGQGPELLIRYENEEAVDDSQLPKDRFSAERLKGVDSTLKIQPAELGDSAVYLCASSLKTAGQITDTQYFGPGTRLTVL.

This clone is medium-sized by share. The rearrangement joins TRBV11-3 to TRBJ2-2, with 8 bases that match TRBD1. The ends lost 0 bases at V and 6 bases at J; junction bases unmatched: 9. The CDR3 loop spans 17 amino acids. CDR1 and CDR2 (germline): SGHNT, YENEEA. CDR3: CASSLDHRTGFSGELFF. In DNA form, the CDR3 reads TGTGCCAGCAGCTTAGATCACCGGACAGGGTTTTCCGGGGAGCTGTTTTTT.

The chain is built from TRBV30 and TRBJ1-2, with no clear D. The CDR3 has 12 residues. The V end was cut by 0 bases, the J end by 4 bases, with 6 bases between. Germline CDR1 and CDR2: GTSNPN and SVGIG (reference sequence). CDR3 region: CAWSVSGYGYTF. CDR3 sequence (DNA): TGTGCCTGGAGTGTATCAGGCTATGGCTACACCTTC.

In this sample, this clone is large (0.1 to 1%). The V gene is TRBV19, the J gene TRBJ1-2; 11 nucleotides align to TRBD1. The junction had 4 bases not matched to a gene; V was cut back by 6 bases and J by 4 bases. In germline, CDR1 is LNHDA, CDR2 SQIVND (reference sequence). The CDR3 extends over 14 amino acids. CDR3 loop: CASRGTGGIYGYTF. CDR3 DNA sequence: TGTGCCAGTAGGGGGACAGGGGGAATCTATGGCTACACCTTC.

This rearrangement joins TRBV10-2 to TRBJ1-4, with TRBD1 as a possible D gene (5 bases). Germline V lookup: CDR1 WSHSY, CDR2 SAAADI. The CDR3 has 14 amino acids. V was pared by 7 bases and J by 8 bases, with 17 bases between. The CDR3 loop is CASTPGGTGEKLFF. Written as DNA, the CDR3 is TGCGCCAGCACACCCGGAGGGACCGGGGAAAAACTGTTTTTT.

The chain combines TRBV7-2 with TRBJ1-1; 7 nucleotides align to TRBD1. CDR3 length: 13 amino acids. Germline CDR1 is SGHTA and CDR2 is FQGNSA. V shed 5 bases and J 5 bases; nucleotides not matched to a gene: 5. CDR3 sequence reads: CASSDRVGTEAFF. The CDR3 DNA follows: TGTGCCAGCAGCGACAGGGTCGGGACTGAAGCTTTCTTT.

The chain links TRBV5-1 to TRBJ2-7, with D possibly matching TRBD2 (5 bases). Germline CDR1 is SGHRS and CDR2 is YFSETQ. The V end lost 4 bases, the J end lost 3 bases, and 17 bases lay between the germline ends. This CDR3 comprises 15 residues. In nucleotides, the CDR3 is TGCGCCAGCAGCCTAAACCCGGACTCAGACTACGAGCAGTACTTC. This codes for CASSLNPDSDYEQYF.

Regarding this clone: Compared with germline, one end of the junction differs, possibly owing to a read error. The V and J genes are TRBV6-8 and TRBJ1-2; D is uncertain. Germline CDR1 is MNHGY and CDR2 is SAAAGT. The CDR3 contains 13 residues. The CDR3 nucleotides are TGTGCCATCAGTGGAGAGACTAACTATGGCTACACCTTC. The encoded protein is CAISGETNYGYTF.

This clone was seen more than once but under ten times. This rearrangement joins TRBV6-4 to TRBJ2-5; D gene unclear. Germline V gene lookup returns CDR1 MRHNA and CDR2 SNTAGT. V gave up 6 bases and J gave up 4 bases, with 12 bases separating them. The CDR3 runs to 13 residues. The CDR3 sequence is CASSREAGETQYF. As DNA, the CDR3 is TGTGCCAGCAGCCGAGAGGCAGGAGAGACCCAGTACTTC.